The text below deals with one T cell receptor (beta chain). Assay: immunoSEQ multiplex PCR; the TCRdb copy retains only in-frame clones and omits some. This table holds approximately 90,000 clones, roughly 82% found once. This sample was included in a study of blood T cell repertoires in COVID-19. CDR1 and CDR2 from the germline V gene are KGHSH and LQKENI. Trimming cost V 5 bases and J 4 bases, with 17 bases left between them. CDR3 length: 15 amino acids. This sequence originates from a man aged 55 to 70 with acute or convalescent COVID-19. J is TRBJ1-1 and V is TRBV18; D is perhaps TRBD1 (5 bases). The sample taken for sequencing was peripheral blood. The CDR3 is CASSSWGGYGTEAFF. CDR3 in DNA: TGTGCCAGCTCATCCTGGGGGGGGTACGGCACTGAAGCTTTCTTT.